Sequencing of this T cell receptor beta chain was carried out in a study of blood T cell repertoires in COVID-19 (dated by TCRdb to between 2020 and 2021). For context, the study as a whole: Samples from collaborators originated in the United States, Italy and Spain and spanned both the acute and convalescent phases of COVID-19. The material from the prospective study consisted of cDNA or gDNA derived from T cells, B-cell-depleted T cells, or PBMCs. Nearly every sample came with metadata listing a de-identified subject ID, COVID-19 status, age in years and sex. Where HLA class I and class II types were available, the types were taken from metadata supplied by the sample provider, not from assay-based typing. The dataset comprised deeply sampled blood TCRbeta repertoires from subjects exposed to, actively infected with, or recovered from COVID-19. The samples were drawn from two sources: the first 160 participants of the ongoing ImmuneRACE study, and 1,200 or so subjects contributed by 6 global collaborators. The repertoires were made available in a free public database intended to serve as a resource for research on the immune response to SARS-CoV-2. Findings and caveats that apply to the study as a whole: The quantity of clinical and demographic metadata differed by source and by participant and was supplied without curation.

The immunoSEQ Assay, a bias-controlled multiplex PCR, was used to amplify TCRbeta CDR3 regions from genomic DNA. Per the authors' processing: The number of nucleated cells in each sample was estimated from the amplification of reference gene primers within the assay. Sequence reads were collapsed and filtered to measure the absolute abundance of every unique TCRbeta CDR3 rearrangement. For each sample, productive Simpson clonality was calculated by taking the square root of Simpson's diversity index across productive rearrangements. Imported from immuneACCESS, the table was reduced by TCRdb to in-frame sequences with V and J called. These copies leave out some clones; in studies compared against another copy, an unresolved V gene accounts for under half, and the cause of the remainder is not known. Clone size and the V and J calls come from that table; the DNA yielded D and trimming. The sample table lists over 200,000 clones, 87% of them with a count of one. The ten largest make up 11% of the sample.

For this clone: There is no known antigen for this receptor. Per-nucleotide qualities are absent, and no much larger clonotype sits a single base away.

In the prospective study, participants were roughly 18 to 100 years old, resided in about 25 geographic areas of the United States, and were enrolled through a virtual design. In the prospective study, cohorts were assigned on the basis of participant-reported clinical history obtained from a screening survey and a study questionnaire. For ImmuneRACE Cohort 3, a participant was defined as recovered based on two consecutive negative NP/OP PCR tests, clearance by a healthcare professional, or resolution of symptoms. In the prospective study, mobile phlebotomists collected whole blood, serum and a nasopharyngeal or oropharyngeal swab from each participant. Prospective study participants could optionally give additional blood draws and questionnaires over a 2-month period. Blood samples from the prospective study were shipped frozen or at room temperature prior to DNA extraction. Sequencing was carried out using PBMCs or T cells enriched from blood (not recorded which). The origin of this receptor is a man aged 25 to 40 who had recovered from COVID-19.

The bases are TGTGCCAGCTCACCACCACTGTCCTACGAGCAGTACTTC. It is translated as CASSPPLSYEQYF. Rearrangement joined TRBV18 to TRBJ2-7, with no confidently assigned D gene. V loses 0 bases, J loses 1 base, and the germline ends lie 4 bases apart. The CDR3 runs 13 amino acids, cysteine and phenylalanine included. Just the 39-base CDR3 DNA is kept, in frame starting at base 1. Sequences KGHSH (CDR1) and LQKENI (CDR2) are obtained from the germline V gene.